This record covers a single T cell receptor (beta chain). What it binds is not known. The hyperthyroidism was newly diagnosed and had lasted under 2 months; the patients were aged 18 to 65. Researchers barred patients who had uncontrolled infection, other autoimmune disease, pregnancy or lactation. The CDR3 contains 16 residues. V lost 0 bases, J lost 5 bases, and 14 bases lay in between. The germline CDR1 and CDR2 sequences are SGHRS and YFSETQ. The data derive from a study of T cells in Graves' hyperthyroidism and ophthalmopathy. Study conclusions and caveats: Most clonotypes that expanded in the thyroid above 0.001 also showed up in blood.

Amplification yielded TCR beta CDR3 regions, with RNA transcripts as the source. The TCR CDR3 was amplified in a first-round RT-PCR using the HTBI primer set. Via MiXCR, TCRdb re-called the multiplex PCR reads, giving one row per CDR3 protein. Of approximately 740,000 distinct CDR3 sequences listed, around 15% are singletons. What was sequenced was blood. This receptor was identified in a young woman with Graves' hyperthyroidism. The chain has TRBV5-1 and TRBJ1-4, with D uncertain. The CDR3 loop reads CASSLALDGTNEKLFF. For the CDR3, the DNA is TGCGCCAGCAGCTTGGCCCTGGACGGTACGAATGAAAAACTGTTTTTT.